The sequence of this T cell receptor (beta chain) was determined in a study of CD8 T cells in Susac syndrome. An amount of RNA that ranged from roughly 0.45 to 1 ug was reverse transcribed with random hexamers. TCRdb re-analysed the immunoSEQ multiplex PCR reads in MiXCR, keeping a single row per CDR3 protein. This repertoire shows around 90,000 distinct CDR3 sequences, about 96% found once; its top ten account for 0.55% to 0.8%. The CDR3 runs 9 residues. Germline-derived CDR1 and CDR2 are SQVTM and ANQGSEA. V lost 7 bases to trimming and J lost 9 bases, with 9 bases between them. Findings and limits, study-wide: Regarding the TCR sequencing and HLA analysis, the study admitted that a relatively small number of individuals were involved.

About this clonotype: Its antigen is still unknown.

What was sequenced was CD8+ T cells from PBMCs. The chain is built from TRBV29-1 and TRBJ1-1; D not certain. This TCR came from a human donor with Susac syndrome. The CDR3 region has the DNA TGCAGCGGGGATGGCAAAGCTTTCTTT. Amino acid sequence: CSGDGKAFF.